This TCR beta chain was sequenced during a study of cytomegalovirus exposure and HLA in healthy donors (dated by TCRdb to between 2016 and 2019). For the study in its entirety: An earlier analysis of more than 550 of the donors reported 276 Gb of sequence data and some 110 million unique TCR beta sequences obtained from roughly 180 million T cells. An early release that covered around 590 HLA-typed donors contained around 330 gigabases of sequencing data and 70 million to 100 million unique TCR sequences. Of the roughly 420 genotyped donors, more than 75% were placed in the genetic ancestry cluster associated with self-reported Caucasian donors. The study aimed to test whether signatures of past pathogen exposure could be identified by cataloging public T cell receptors. Using immunosequencing, the study profiled T cell repertoires from approximately 700 subjects and related those repertoires to cytomegalovirus serostatus. Along with the roughly 670-subject first cohort, a separate validation cohort of around 120 different subjects was used. The study combined high-throughput TCR immunosequencing, statistical association of individual TCRs with disease status, and machine learning to predict cytomegalovirus infection status. A later analysis re-examined previously published TCR beta repertoires from more than 600 donors and added high-resolution HLA genotyping to investigate patterns of TCR occurrence. The later analysis used no new phenotypic data to find candidate immune exposures, relying instead on TCR beta sequences and their occurrence across donors. An earlier analysis of around 640 of the donors used high-throughput TCR beta sequencing to judge whether each TCR beta V gene segment behaved as functional or pseudogenic. Donor age, sex, ethnicity and CMV serostatus were compiled alongside the repertoire data. In a later genetic analysis, genome-wide SNP genotypes for about three fifths of the 666 donors were used, and that subset was treated as a discovery cohort. All discovery cohort repertoires had been generated using a single sequencing platform. HLA typing covered class I and class II loci at four-digit resolution. The number of donors typed differed by locus, with 629-630 for A, B, C, DRB1 and DQB1, approximately 500 for DQA1, approximately 570 for DPA1, and roughly 450 for DPB1. Four to six DR-DQ haplotypes were handled as single units for association and clustering because linkage in the cohort was strong. Among some 400 genotyped donors of the cohort, an average of 235,054 unique TCR beta nucleotide sequences were sequenced per donor, around 20% of them non-productive.

Turning to this clone: Its target antigen remains unknown. Qualities for individual bases were not recorded, and no much larger clone is one base off.

In total, just over 650 healthy bone marrow donors made up the cohort. All cohort members were sampled while nominally healthy, although unrecorded immune exposures were likely present. The donor tested CMV seropositive and was one of the 289 seropositive cohort members. A peripheral blood sample was collected from each donor, and TCR beta sequencing was performed on peripheral blood mononuclear cells. Genomic DNA extraction from the blood cell samples was performed with the Qiagen DNeasy Blood Extraction Kit. The full study reports these points: Correlated functional status among segregating V segments might reflect linkage disequilibrium, but an unknown experimental factor could not be ruled out. A later analysis found that HLA-associated TCR beta chains were more clonally expanded and had lower generation probabilities than equally common non-associated chains. According to the authors, the approach could potentially be generalized to other disease states and immunological phenotypes. A later analysis associated 16,951 TCR beta sequences with specific HLA alleles at a false discovery rate of 0.05. The study gave a list of 150 to 200 TCR beta chains associated with cytomegalovirus. In an earlier analysis of about 600 of the donors, most TCR beta V segments appeared in productive rearrangements about 87% or about 30% of the time, broadly matching IMGT annotations. For the cohort, immune exposure information was limited to CMV serostatus. Most TCR sequences were observed very rarely across donors, whereas some public TCRs were present in many individuals. V-gene and J-gene trimming of TCR beta chains was associated with a missense DCLRE1C variant in a later genetic analysis, and the association was replicated in an independent cohort. Because some donors lacked HLA typing at each locus, the association tests relied only on the typed subset. A later analysis found that most CMV-associated TCR beta chains appeared HLA-restricted, with HLA associations seemingly driven largely by CMV exposure. A further reported finding was that TCR beta sequences accurately predicted the HLA-A and HLA-B alleles for most subjects in the first cohort. Some IMGT-functional V segments, including TRBV6-2 and TRBV6-3, could not be told apart with the 87-base-pair reads, so those segments were excluded. Because counts were too low, seventeen rarely observed V segments, including chromosome 9 orphons, were excluded from the earlier analysis of under 650 of the donors. A later analysis found that TCR association rates varied across HLA loci, with DRB1 alleles showing the most associated TCRs and HLA-C alleles the fewest. The sequencing pipeline was judged likely to have produced a cluster of highly shared sequence variants as a technical artifact. According to a later genetic analysis, donors in an Asian-associated ancestry cluster had fewer N-insertions in productive TCRs than the roughly 670-donor mean. Three of the identified cytomegalovirus-associated TCR beta chains were confirmed in vitro to be specific for cytomegalovirus antigens. When HLA alleles, especially DR and DQ, strongly co-occurred, TCR associations were difficult to assign to individual alleles. Presence/absence analyses assumed roughly uniform sequencing depth across donors, an assumption that may not hold. The cohort was sequenced for TCR beta chains only, and without alpha or paired-chain data the features that could be detected were limited. Cytomegalovirus status was reported to be diagnosed by the classifier with high specificity and sensitivity in both the original and validation cohorts. According to a later analysis, parvovirus B19, influenza, CMV and Epstein-Barr virus appeared linked to several top co-occurrence clusters.

The library was generated by the immunoSEQ multiplex PCR assay. For the multiplex PCR, a mixture combining 60 forward primers for TCR Vbeta segments and 13 reverse primers for TCR Jbeta segments was used. Amplification of the CDR3 region of rearranged TCR beta genes was performed with a multiplex PCR assay on genomic DNA. The amplified TCR beta libraries were sequenced on the Illumina HiSeq System as 87-base-pair reads. From the authors' description of their analysis: In a later analysis, 70 million to 95 million unique TCR beta chains were counted across the 650 to 700 repertoires, and about 10 million of these chains were shared by at least two donors. To remove PCR and sequencing errors, raw reads were error-corrected and collapsed into unique sequences using a nearest-neighbor algorithm that merged closely related sequences. Alignment of CDR3 sequences to IMGT reference sequences was used to assign V, D and J gene segments. For a sequence to be retained, a match of at least six nucleotides to both a V gene segment and a J gene segment was required. A rearrangement counted as productive if the CDR3 had no stop codons and remained in frame with V and J, and every other rearrangement counted as non-productive. Following IMGT convention, CDR3 was defined as the stretch from the second conserved V-encoded cysteine to the conserved J-encoded phenylalanine. In an earlier analysis of 587 of the donors, sequences lacking an unambiguous match to a single V gene segment were excluded. In an earlier analysis of roughly 600 of the donors, a V segment was called functional when productive rearrangements were above 56.7%, and segregating when the standard deviation between donors exceeded 5%. A statistical classification framework was built to diagnose cytomegalovirus status from the catalog of TCR beta chain sequences. A later analysis assigned V and J genes by comparing TCR nucleotide sequences with IMGT/GENE-DB human TR gene sequences. The TCRdist pipeline was used in a later analysis to assign CDR3 sequences and most-parsimonious VDJ recombination scenarios. In a later analysis, every TCR beta chain was defined by the combination of its CDR3 amino acid sequence and its V-gene family, and reads without a unique V-gene family were dropped. As a way to deal with suspected cross-contamination and a sequencing artifact, a later analysis dropped nearly 600 nucleotide sequences that were highly shared and had low generation probability. For each public chain, a later analysis derived a clonal expansion index from normalized ranks of inferred template counts within each repertoire. In a later analysis, generation probabilities were computed with a VDJ recombination model fitted to out-of-frame rearrangements, and the resulting probabilities were checked against IGoR. In a later analysis, TCR-TCR, TCR-HLA and TCR-CMV co-occurrence was scored with hypergeometric tests, and a repertoire-size bias correction was applied to TCR pairs. A later analysis estimated false discovery rates by permuting HLA or CMV assignments 20 times. In a later analysis, co-occurring TCRs were grouped using DBSCAN, and TCRdist sequence similarity was added for clustering within HLA-allele-positive subsets. For co-occurrence clustering, repertoires with fewer than 30,000 or more than 120,000 public chains were excluded, along with five repertoires with anomalous nucleotide sharing. Sourced from immuneACCESS, this table was stored by TCRdb with only in-frame sequences that have V and J called. A share of the clones is absent; for the studies checked, an unresolved V gene accounts for under half, and the remainder has no known explanation. V and J calls and clone size are copied from that table; D and trimming were computed from the DNA. Recorded for this sample are roughly 77,000 clones; about two thirds of them occurred a single time. About 6.9% of the sample rests with the top ten.

From its cysteine to its phenylalanine, the CDR3 spans 15 amino acids. Solely the CDR3 DNA is kept, with 45 bases framed from the first base. Trimming removed 6 bases from V and 0 bases from J, leaving 9 bases between the germline ends. Taken from the germline V gene, the CDR1 and CDR2 loops are MNHEY and SVGAGI. The receptor was derived from a woman in her 50s in good health and CMV-seropositive. This receptor chain uses TRBV6-5 and TRBJ1-6, with an unclear D gene assignment. The sample comprised PBMCs. The CDR3 protein is CASRRLSSYNSPLHF. The nucleotide sequence reads as follows: TGTGCCAGCAGGCGTCTGAGCTCCTATAATTCACCCCTCCACTTT.